Each of the 31 T cell receptor beta chains below was sequenced from the same sample in a study of blood T cell repertoires in COVID-19. The repertoire was sequenced with immunoSEQ multiplex PCR; TCRdb's copy has only in-frame clones and lacks some. The table has about 86,000 clones, around 80% seen once. The sample taken for sequencing was peripheral blood. These receptors were collected from a woman of 80 years or more with active or convalescent COVID-19.

The chain uses TRBV19 and TRBJ2-1; a possible D gene is TRBD1 (6 bases). The CDR3 sequence is 14 residues long. CDR1 is LNHDA and CDR2 is SQIVND in the germline V gene (reference sequence). V was trimmed by 7 bases and J by 2 bases, leaving 12 bases between them. The DNA of the CDR3 is TGTGCCAGTACTCCAGGGGTGCCCTACAATGAGCAGTTCTTC. This sequence encodes CASTPGVPYNEQFF.

This clone was recorded a few times. The genes are TRBV10-3 and TRBJ1-6; D uncertain. V was cut by 1 base and J by 5 bases, with 6 bases left in between. This CDR3 region has 14 residues. Germline CDR1 reads ENHRY; CDR2 reads SYGVKD. DNA for the CDR3: TGTGCCATCAGTGAGTGGCGGAATAATTCACCCCTCCACTTT. Its translation: CAISEWRNNSPLHF.

This clone was seen only once. V gene TRBV5-4 combines with J gene TRBJ1-6; unclear D gene. Germline values: CDR1 SGHNT, CDR2 YYREEE (reference sequence). This CDR3 has 13 residues. V was clipped by 4 bases and J by 8 bases, with 10 bases between them. CDR3 sequence (DNA): TGTGCCAGCAGCACGGGAAGGTATTCACCCCTCCACTTT. Translated, it gives CASSTGRYSPLHF.

This chain connects TRBV7-8 to TRBJ2-7; 7 bases line up with TRBD2. This CDR3 region has 14 residues. J lost 3 bases, V lost 4 bases, and 6 bases had no gene match. Germline assignment: CDR1 SGHVS and CDR2 FQNEAQ. The CDR3 reads CASSSAGVFYEQYF. The CDR3 bases are TGTGCCAGCAGCTCCGCGGGAGTGTTCTACGAGCAGTACTTC. Based on the CDR3 plus reference TRBV7-8 and TRBJ2-7, the full variable domain is GAGVSQSPRYKVAKRGQDVALRCDPISGHVSLFWYQQALGQGPEFLTYFQNEAQLDKSGLPSDRFFAERPEGSVSTLKIQRTQQEDSAVYLCASSSAGVFYEQYFGPGTRLTVT.

This sequence joins TRBV28 and TRBJ1-5, with TRBD1 identical over 7 bases. The germline V gene has CDR1 MDHEN and CDR2 SYDVKM. V gave up 3 bases and J gave up 3 bases; unmatched junction bases: 2. The CDR3 runs 14 residues. In nucleotides, the CDR3 is TGTGCCAGCAGTTTTACAGGGGTCAATCAGCCCCAGCATTTT. Translated, it gives CASSFTGVNQPQHF.

The chain employs TRBV29-1 and TRBJ1-2, with 10 bases that match TRBD1. J lost 4 bases, V lost 6 bases, and 5 bases had no gene match. Germline V lookup: CDR1 SQVTM, CDR2 ANQGSEA. The CDR3 contains 13 residues. CDR3 in amino acids: CSVEGTGAYGYTF. In DNA form, the CDR3 reads TGCAGCGTAGAGGGGACAGGGGCCTATGGCTACACCTTC.

This chain joins TRBV7-9 and TRBJ1-2, with D perhaps TRBD1 (5 bases). Between the trimmed V and J ends, which lost 0 bases and 7 bases, there was a span of 12 bases. Germline CDR1 is SEHNR and CDR2 is FQNEAQ (reference sequence). This CDR3 is built from 14 residues. CDR3 sequence reads: CASSLAWGTRGYTF. The CDR3 nucleotides are TGTGCCAGCAGCTTAGCGTGGGGGACTCGTGGCTACACCTTC.

The rearrangement joins TRBV10-3 to TRBJ1-1; 10 bases map to TRBD1. After removal of 3 bases from V and 7 bases from J, the junction contained 11 bases not matched to a gene. This CDR3 spans 16 amino acids. Germline V gene sequence: CDR1 ENHRY, CDR2 SYGVKD. The CDR3 region is CAISDGTGALKGEAFF. The CDR3 DNA is TGTGCCATCAGTGACGGGACAGGGGCCCTTAAGGGTGAAGCTTTCTTT.

The chain couples TRBV7-9 to TRBJ1-2; weak D call: TRBD1 (6 bases). Germline V gene lookup returns CDR1 SEHNR and CDR2 FQNEAQ (reference sequence). The germline V and J ends were trimmed by 5 bases and 3 bases, with 10 bases remaining between them. There are 13 residues in the CDR3. CDR3 DNA: TGTGCCAGCAGCCCACAGGGTGACTATGGCTACACCTTC. It codes for CASSPQGDYGYTF. The variable domain in full, with the rest retrieved from reference TRBV7-9 and TRBJ1-2, is DTGVSQNPRHKITKRGQNVTFRCDPISEHNRLYWYRQTLGQGPEFLTYFQNEAQLEKSRLLSDRFSAERPKGSFSTLEIQRTEQGDSAMYLCASSPQGDYGYTFGSGTRLTVV.

This rearrangement joins TRBV18 to TRBJ1-1, with D possibly TRBD1 on 6 matching bases. Germline values: CDR1 KGHSH, CDR2 LQKENI. With 6 bases removed from V and 0 bases from J, the gap between germline ends came to 17 bases. This CDR3 is built from 16 residues. The DNA for the CDR3 is TGTGCCAGCTCCATCACCCGGGGGGCTATGAACACTGAAGCTTTCTTT. It encodes CASSITRGAMNTEAFF.

The genes are TRBV7-2 and TRBJ2-5; TRBD1 agrees at 10 bases. Trimming took 3 bases from V and 4 from J; bases not matched to a gene: 5. Germline CDR1 SGHTA, CDR2 FQGNSA. The CDR3 extends over 15 amino acids. Here the CDR3 DNA reads TGTGCCAGCAGCTTCCGGACAGGGGGGTCAGAGACCCAGTACTTC. Residues: CASSFRTGGSETQYF.

The CDR3 nucleotides read TGCGCCAGCAGCTTGGCCATCAGCAGGCTCTATGGCTACACCTTC. Amino acid sequence: CASSLAISRLYGYTF. This chain joins TRBV5-1 and TRBJ1-2; D uncertain. The V end lost 0 bases, the J end lost 4 bases, and 13 bases lay between the germline ends. This CDR3 comprises 15 residues. The germline V gene encodes CDR1 SGHRS and CDR2 YFSETQ.

This chain uses TRBV7-3 with TRBJ2-3, with TRBD2 as a possible D gene (5 bases). The CDR3 is made up of 15 amino acids. Per the germline V gene, CDR1 is SGHTA and CDR2 is FQGTGA. Trimming took off 1 base at V and 6 bases at J, with 14 bases between the two ends. CDR3 sequence reads: CASSLNGLAADTQYF. The CDR3 nucleotides read TGTGCCAGCAGCTTAAATGGCCTAGCTGCGGATACGCAGTATTTT. The entire variable domain, with the rest obtained from reference TRBV7-3 and TRBJ2-3, is as follows: GAGVSQTPSNKVTEKGKYVELRCDPISGHTALYWYRQSLGQGPEFLIYFQGTGAADDSGLPNDRFFAVRPEGSVSTLKIQRTERGDSAVYLCASSLNGLAADTQYFGPGTRLTVL.

The rearrangement joins TRBV19 to TRBJ1-1; 7 nucleotides align to TRBD1. Germline loops: CDR1 LNHDA, CDR2 SQIVND (reference sequence). Trimming took 8 bases from V and 5 from J; bases not matched to a gene: 8. CDR3 length equals 13 residues. CDR3 coding DNA: TGTGCCAGTCGACAGGGTTTGGGGACTGAAGCTTTCTTT. Amino acid sequence: CASRQGLGTEAFF. Full variable domain (missing parts from reference TRBV19 and TRBJ1-1): DGGITQSPKYLFRKEGQNVTLSCEQNLNHDAMYWYRQDPGQGLRLIYYSQIVNDFQKGDIAEGYSVSREKKESFPLTVTSAQKNPTAFYLCASRQGLGTEAFFGQGTRLTVV.

This rearrangement joins TRBV5-6 to TRBJ2-7, with D possibly being TRBD1 (5 bases). This CDR3 spans 14 amino acids. V lost 6 bases, J lost 2 bases, and 15 bases lay in between. CDR1 is SGHDT and CDR2 is YYEEEE in the germline V gene. The CDR3 DNA reads TGTGCCAGCACCCTCCAGGGTTCTCCCTACGAGCAGTACTTC. It yields the protein CASTLQGSPYEQYF.

The CDR3 region is CASSGALAYEQYF. The CDR3 DNA reads TGTGCCAGCAGTGGGGCCCTAGCTTACGAGCAGTACTTC. The chain carries TRBV2 and TRBJ2-7; D possibly corresponds to TRBD2 (5 bases). V was clipped by 4 bases and J by 4 bases, with 11 bases between them. CDR1 SNHLY and CDR2 FYNNEI come from the germline V gene. The CDR3 loop spans 13 amino acids.

The rearrangement links TRBV28 to TRBJ1-2, with D unresolved. Germline assignment: CDR1 MDHEN and CDR2 SYDVKM. Trimming took off 10 bases at V and 5 bases at J, with 11 bases between the two ends. This CDR3 has 11 residues. CDR3 sequence reads: CATTGGYGYTF. The CDR3 DNA reads TGTGCCACCACCGGAGGGTATGGCTACACCTTC.

The chain is built from TRBV7-9 and TRBJ2-1, with 11 bases fitting TRBD2. V lost 5 bases, J lost 4 bases, and 4 bases stayed unmatched. CDR3 length: 15 amino acids. Germline assignment: CDR1 SEHNR and CDR2 FQNEAQ (reference sequence). The CDR3 protein is CASSPGTSGYNEQFF. The DNA of the CDR3 is TGTGCCAGCAGCCCCGGGACTAGCGGATACAATGAGCAGTTCTTC. Supplemented by reference TRBV7-9 and TRBJ2-1, the full variable domain reads DTGVSQNPRHKITKRGQNVTFRCDPISEHNRLYWYRQTLGQGPEFLTYFQNEAQLEKSRLLSDRFSAERPKGSFSTLEIQRTEQGDSAMYLCASSPGTSGYNEQFFGPGTRLTVL.

V and J are TRBV29-1 and TRBJ1-2; the D is unclear. V was cut by 4 bases and J by 0 bases, with 18 bases left in between. The CDR3 extends over 16 amino acids. CDR1 SQVTM and CDR2 ANQGSEA come from the germline V gene. In DNA form, the CDR3 reads TGCAGCGTTGCGGGATTAACGCCGCGAGCTAACTATGGCTACACCTTC. Amino acid sequence: CSVAGLTPRANYGYTF. The full variable domain, its missing parts supplied by reference TRBV29-1 and TRBJ1-2, is SAVISQKPSRDICQRGTSLTIQCQVDSQVTMMFWYRQQPGQSLTLIATANQGSEATYESGFVIDKFPISRPNLTFSTLTVSNMSPEDSSIYLCSVAGLTPRANYGYTFGSGTRLTVV.

Details on this clone: One end of the junction does not line up with germline, which may come from a read error. DNA of the CDR3: TGTGCCAGCAGCTTGGAGGGACAGGGAACTCAATTC. Its translation: CASSLEGQGTQF. The chain links TRBV7-9 to TRBJ2-7; 9 bases align to TRBD1. Germline CDR1 is SEHNR and CDR2 is FQNEAQ (reference sequence). The CDR3 extends over 12 amino acids. Complete variable domain (other parts from reference TRBV7-9 and TRBJ2-7): DTGVSQNPRHKITKRGQNVTFRCDPISEHNRLYWYRQTLGQGPEFLTYFQNEAQLEKSRLLSDRFSAERPKGSFSTLEIQRTEQGDSAMYLCASSLEGQGTQFGPGTRLTVT.

The V and J genes are TRBV5-1 and TRBJ1-2; D remains ambiguous. Germline CDR1 and CDR2: SGHRS and YFSETQ. Trimming took 4 bases from V and 14 from J, leaving 18 bases between them. This CDR3 comprises 12 residues. CDR3 DNA: TGCGCCAGCAGCATTACGACCGAACCTAGGACCTTC. Protein: CASSITTEPRTF.

The chain carries TRBV30 and TRBJ2-7; no definite D call. V lost 3 bases and J lost 4, with 10 bases in between. The CDR3 is made up of 12 amino acids. Germline V gene sequence: CDR1 GTSNPN, CDR2 SVGIG (reference sequence). Here the CDR3 DNA reads TGTGCCTGGAGCCGTCTGGCATACGAGCAGTACTTC. As protein: CAWSRLAYEQYF.

The rearrangement uses TRBV11-2 and TRBJ2-7; D is ambiguous. The CDR3 has 12 amino acids. V dropped 2 bases and J dropped 1 base, with 3 bases sitting between them. Germline-derived CDR1 and CDR2 are SGHAT and FQNNGV. In DNA form, the CDR3 reads TGTGCCAGCAGCTTATCTTCCTACGAGCAGTACTTC. It is translated as CASSLSSYEQYF.

The rearrangement joins TRBV19 to TRBJ1-2; D is perhaps TRBD1 (5 bases). CDR3 length equals 13 residues. V was pared by 2 bases and J by 8 bases, with 12 bases between. Germline lookup yields CDR1 LNHDA and CDR2 SQIVND (reference sequence). The CDR3 loop reads CASSIPRDEGYTF. DNA of the CDR3: TGTGCCAGTAGTATACCCAGGGATGAAGGCTACACCTTC.

This chain uses TRBV2 with TRBJ1-6; D ambiguous. Trimming removed 0 bases at V and 10 bases at J, with 13 bases between. CDR1 and CDR2 from the germline V gene are SNHLY and FYNNEI. The CDR3 runs 15 residues. CDR3 sequence: CASSEALRRGSPLHF. CDR3 sequence (DNA): TGTGCCAGCAGTGAAGCGCTTAGGAGAGGCTCACCCCTCCACTTT.

The V call is TRBV5-8, the J call TRBJ1-5; 7 bases are shared with TRBD1. CDR1 and CDR2 from the germline V gene are SGHTS and YDEGEE. The CDR3 sequence is 15 residues long. The trim removed 2 bases at V and 4 bases at J, leaving 6 bases unmatched. In DNA form, the CDR3 reads TGTGCCAGCAGCTTTTTTGGCAGGGGGAATCAGCCCCAGCATTTT. Encoded protein: CASSFFGRGNQPQHF.

V is TRBV6-5 and J is TRBJ2-1; a weak D match, TRBD1 (5 bases). CDR1 MNHEY and CDR2 SVGAGI come from the germline V gene. V was pared by 0 bases and J by 5 bases, with 11 bases between. The CDR3 is 15 amino acids. The CDR3 spells CASSYSTGRDNEQFF. The CDR3 coding sequence is TGTGCCAGCAGTTACTCGACGGGCAGGGACAATGAGCAGTTCTTC.

This chain links TRBV4-3 with TRBJ2-2; 9 bases fit TRBD2. The CDR3 loop spans 18 amino acids. The V and J ends lost 1 base and 8 bases, in that order; junction bases with no gene match: 14. Germline values: CDR1 LGHNA, CDR2 YSLEER. The CDR3 nucleotides read TGCGCCAGCAGCCAAGGGGCTAGCGGGGACGGGGGCTCTGGGGAGCTGTTTTTT. This gives the protein CASSQGASGDGGSGELFF.

The chain is built from TRBV23-1 and TRBJ2-7; 9 bases align to TRBD2. TRBV23-1 is given ORF status, its function remaining uncertain. The CDR3 is 15 residues long. The V and J ends lost 3 bases and 2 bases, in that order; junction bases with no gene match: 5. CDR3 protein: CASSQLAGAAYEQYF. The CDR3 DNA is TGCGCCAGCAGTCAGTTAGCGGGAGCGGCCTACGAGCAGTACTTC.

The chain joins TRBV25-1 to TRBJ1-1, with D unresolved. The CDR3 consists of 13 residues. CDR1 is MGHDK, CDR2 SYGVNS, per germline. Trimming took 2 bases from V and 7 from J, leaving 11 bases between them. This chain's CDR3 is CASSEPRRSEAFF. The CDR3 DNA follows: TGTGCCAGCAGTGAACCCCGGAGGAGTGAAGCTTTCTTT.

The chain combines TRBV4-2 with TRBJ1-3; tentative D call: TRBD1 (5 bases). The CDR3 has 14 residues. Germline values: CDR1 LGHNA, CDR2 YNFKEQ. V was clipped by 3 bases and J by 1 base, with 7 bases between them. The CDR3: CASSQGLSGNTIYF. CDR3 in DNA: TGTGCCAGCAGCCAGGGGCTATCTGGAAACACCATATATTTT.